This TCR beta chain was recorded in a study of blood T cell repertoires in COVID-19. Study-level information: Both acute and convalescent COVID-19 samples were obtained from the United States, Italy and Spain. PBMCs, B-cell-depleted T cells, or T cells were the source of the cDNA or gDNA that made up the material.

The V and J ends lost 8 bases and 2 bases respectively, with 12 bases between them. Germline V gene data show CDR1 as LNHDA and CDR2 as SQIVND (reference sequence). The CDR3 has 13 residues. Per the original methods: Researchers report that nucleated cell counts were estimated from reference gene primer amplification. The assay was immunoSEQ multiplex PCR, and TCRdb's table has in-frame clones only and misses some. The DNA gave D and trimming, while V, J and clone size come from that table. The data contain approximately 210,000 clones, 80% to 90% of them singletons. The V call is TRBV19, the J call TRBJ1-2; D is possibly TRBD1 (5 bases). The origin of this receptor is a man aged 25-45 years who had recovered from COVID-19. The sequenced sample was peripheral blood. CDR3 sequence (DNA): TGTGCCAGTGCGCAGGAGGGGAACTATGGCTACACCTTC. Translating gives CASAQEGNYGYTF.